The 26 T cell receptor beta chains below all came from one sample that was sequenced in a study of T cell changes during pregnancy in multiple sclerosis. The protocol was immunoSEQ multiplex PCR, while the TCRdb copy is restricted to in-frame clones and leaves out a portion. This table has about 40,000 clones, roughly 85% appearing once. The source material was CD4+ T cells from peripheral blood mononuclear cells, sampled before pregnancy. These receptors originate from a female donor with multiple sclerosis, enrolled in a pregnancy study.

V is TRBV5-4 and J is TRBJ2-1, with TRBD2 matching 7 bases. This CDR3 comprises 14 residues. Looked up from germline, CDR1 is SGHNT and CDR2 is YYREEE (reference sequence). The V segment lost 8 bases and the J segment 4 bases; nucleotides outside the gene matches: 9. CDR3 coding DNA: TGTGCCAGTACGGAGCGGGGCCGTTACAATGAGCAGTTCTTC. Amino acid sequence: CASTERGRYNEQFF.

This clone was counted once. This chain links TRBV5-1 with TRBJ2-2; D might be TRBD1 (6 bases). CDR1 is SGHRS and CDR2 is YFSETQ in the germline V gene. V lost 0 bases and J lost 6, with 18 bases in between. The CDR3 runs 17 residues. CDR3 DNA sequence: TGCGCCAGCAGCTTGGATAATAGGGGGTTATCGGCCGGGGAGCTGTTTTTT. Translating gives CASSLDNRGLSAGELFF.

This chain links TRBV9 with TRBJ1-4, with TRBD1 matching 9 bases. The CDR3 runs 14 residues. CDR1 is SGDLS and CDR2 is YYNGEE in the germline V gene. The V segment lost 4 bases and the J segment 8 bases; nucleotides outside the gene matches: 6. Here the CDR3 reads CASSSGTGKEKLFF. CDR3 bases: TGTGCCAGCAGCTCCGGGACAGGGAAGGAAAAACTGTTTTTT.

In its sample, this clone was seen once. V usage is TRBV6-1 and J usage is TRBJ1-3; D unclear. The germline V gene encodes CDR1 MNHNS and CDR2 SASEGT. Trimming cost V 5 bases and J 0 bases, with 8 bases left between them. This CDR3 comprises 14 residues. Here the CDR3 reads CASSKQSSGNTIYF. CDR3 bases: TGTGCCAGCAGTAAACAAAGCTCTGGAAACACCATATATTTT.

The CDR3 DNA reads TGTGCCAGCAGTTTATCCTCGGACAACCCGGGTCCCGGGGCCAACGTCCTGACTTTC. It codes for CASSLSSDNPGPGANVLTF. J is TRBJ2-6 and V is TRBV28, with D perhaps matching TRBD1 (5 bases). V dropped 1 base and J dropped 4 bases, with 20 bases sitting between them. Per germline, CDR1 MDHEN and CDR2 SYDVKM. The CDR3 totals 19 residues.

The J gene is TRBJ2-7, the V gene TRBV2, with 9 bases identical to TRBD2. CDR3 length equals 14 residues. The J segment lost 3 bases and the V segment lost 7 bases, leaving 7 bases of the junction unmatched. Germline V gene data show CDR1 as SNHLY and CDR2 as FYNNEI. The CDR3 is CASIGTSSFYEQYF. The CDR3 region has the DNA TGTGCCAGCATCGGGACTAGCAGTTTCTACGAGCAGTACTTC.

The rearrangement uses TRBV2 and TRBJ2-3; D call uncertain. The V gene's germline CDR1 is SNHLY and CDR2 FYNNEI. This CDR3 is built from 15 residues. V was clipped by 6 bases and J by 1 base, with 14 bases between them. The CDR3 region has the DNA TGTGCCAGCAGCCTCCTTGCGTTGGGCACAGATACGCAGTATTTT. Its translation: CASSLLALGTDTQYF.

This CDR3 reads CASIQGGPNEKLFF. CDR3 in DNA: TGTGCCAGCATACAGGGGGGGCCTAATGAAAAACTGTTTTTT. J is TRBJ1-4 and V is TRBV2, with TRBD1 matching over 8 bases. From germline, CDR1 is SNHLY and CDR2 FYNNEI. The CDR3 is made up of 14 amino acids. The V and J ends lost 7 bases and 3 bases, in that order; junction bases with no gene match: 4.

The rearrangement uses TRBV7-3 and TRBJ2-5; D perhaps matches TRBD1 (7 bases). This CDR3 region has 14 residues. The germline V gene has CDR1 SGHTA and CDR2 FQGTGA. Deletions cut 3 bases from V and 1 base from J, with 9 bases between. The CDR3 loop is CASSFQGGQETQYF. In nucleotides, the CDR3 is TGTGCCAGCAGCTTCCAGGGGGGCCAAGAGACCCAGTACTTC.

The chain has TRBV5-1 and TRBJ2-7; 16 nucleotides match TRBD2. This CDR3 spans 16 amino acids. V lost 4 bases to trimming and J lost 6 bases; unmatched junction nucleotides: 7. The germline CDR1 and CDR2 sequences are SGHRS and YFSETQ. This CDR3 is CASSGGLAGGPSEQYF. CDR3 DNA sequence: TGCGCCAGCAGCGGGGGACTAGCGGGAGGGCCCTCCGAGCAGTACTTC.

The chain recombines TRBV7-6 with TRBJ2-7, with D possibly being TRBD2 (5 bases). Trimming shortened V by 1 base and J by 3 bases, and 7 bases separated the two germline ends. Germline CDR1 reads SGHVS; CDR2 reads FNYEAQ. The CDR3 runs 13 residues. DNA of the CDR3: TGTGCCAGCAGCTTAGGCCGGGACTACGAGCAGTACTTC. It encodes CASSLGRDYEQYF.

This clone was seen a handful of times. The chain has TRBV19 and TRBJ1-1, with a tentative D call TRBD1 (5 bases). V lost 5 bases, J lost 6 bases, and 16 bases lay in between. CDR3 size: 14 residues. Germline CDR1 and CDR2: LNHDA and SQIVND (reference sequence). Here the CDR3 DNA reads TGTGCCAGTAGTGAAAGGGGAACGGGGGCTGAAGCTTTCTTT. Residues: CASSERGTGAEAFF.

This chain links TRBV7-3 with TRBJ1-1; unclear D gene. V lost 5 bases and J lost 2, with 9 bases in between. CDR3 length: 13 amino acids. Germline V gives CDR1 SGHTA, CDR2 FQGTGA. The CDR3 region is CASSPYINTEAFF. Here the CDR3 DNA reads TGTGCCAGCAGCCCCTATATTAACACTGAAGCTTTCTTT.

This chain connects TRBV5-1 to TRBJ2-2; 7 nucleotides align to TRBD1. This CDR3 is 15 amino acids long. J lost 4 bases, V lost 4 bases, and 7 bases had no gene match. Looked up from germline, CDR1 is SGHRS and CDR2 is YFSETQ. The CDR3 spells CASSRTGEGTGELFF. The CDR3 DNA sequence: TGCGCCAGCAGCAGAACAGGGGAAGGCACCGGGGAGCTGTTTTTT.

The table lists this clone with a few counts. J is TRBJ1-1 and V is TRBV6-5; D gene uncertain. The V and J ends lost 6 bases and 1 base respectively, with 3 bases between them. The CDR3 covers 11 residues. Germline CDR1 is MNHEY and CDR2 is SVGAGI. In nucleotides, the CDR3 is TGTGCCAGCAGGCGGAACACTGAAGCTTTCTTT. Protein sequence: CASRRNTEAFF.

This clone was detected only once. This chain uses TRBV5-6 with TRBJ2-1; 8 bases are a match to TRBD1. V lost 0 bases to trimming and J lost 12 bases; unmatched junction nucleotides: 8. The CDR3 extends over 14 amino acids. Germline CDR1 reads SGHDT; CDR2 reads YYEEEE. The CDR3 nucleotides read TGTGCCAGCAGCTTGGGTACAGGGGGTGACGGGCAGTTCTTC. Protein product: CASSLGTGGDGQFF.

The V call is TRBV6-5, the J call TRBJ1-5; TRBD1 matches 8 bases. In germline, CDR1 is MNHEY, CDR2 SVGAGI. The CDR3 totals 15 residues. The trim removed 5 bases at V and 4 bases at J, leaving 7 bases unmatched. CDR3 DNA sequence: TGTGCCAGCAGTGGGGGACAGGCAGCGAATCAGCCCCAGCATTTT. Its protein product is CASSGGQAANQPQHF.

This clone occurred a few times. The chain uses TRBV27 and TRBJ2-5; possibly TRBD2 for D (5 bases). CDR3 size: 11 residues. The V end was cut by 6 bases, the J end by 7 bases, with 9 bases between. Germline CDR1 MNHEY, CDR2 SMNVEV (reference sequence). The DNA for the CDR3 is TGTGCCAGCAGCGGTCGGGGGACCCAGTACTTC. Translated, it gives CASSGRGTQYF.

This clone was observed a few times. The CDR3 reads CASSFGRSRTEAFF. The DNA for the CDR3 is TGTGCCAGCAGCTTTGGCCGTTCGCGGACTGAAGCTTTCTTT. V and J are TRBV7-9 and TRBJ1-1; unclear D gene. Trimming removed 3 bases at V and 5 bases at J, with 13 bases between. CDR1 is SEHNR and CDR2 is FQNEAQ in the germline V gene (reference sequence). The CDR3 covers 14 residues. Supplemented by reference TRBV7-9 and TRBJ1-1, the full variable domain reads DTGVSQNPRHKITKRGQNVTFRCDPISEHNRLYWYRQTLGQGPEFLTYFQNEAQLEKSRLLSDRFSAERPKGSFSTLEIQRTEQGDSAMYLCASSFGRSRTEAFFGQGTRLTVV.

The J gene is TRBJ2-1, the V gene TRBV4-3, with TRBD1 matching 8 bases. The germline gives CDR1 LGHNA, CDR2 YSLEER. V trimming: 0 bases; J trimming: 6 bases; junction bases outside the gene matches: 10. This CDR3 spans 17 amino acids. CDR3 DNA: TGCGCCAGCAGCCAAGACGGGACAGGCATAATGGGCAATGAGCAGTTCTTC. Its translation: CASSQDGTGIMGNEQFF.

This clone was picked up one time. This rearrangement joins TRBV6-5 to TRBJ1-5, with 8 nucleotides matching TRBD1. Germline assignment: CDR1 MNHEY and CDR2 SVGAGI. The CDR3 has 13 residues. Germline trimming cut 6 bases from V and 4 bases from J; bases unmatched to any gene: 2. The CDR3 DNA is TGTGCCAGCAGCCGGACAGGGAATCAGCCCCAGCATTTT. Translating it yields CASSRTGNQPQHF.

The CDR3 DNA follows: TGTGCCAGCAGTGAAGGGGACAGGGGCTACTACGAGCAGTACTTC. Translated, it gives CASSEGDRGYYEQYF. The V call is TRBV6-1, the J call TRBJ2-7, with 10 bases aligning to TRBD1. CDR1 is MNHNS and CDR2 is SASEGT in the germline V gene. The CDR3 has 15 residues. With 1 base clipped from V and 3 bases from J, the junction kept 3 bases outside the gene matches.

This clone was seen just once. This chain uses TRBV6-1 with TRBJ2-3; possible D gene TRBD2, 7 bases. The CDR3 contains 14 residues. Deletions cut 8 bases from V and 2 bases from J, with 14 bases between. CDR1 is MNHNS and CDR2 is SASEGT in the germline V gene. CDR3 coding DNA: TGTGCCAGCTACCTCGGGGGGCCCACAGATACGCAGTATTTT. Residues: CASYLGGPTDTQYF.

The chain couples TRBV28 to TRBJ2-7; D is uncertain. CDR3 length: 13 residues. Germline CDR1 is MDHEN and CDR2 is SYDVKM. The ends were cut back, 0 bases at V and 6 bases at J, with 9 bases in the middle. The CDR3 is CASSLWLRSEQYF. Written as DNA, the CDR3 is TGTGCCAGCAGTTTATGGTTGAGGAGCGAGCAGTACTTC.

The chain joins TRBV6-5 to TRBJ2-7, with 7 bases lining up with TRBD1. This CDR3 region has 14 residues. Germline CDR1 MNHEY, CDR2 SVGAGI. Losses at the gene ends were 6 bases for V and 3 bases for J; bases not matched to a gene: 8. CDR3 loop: CASSSYDRDYEQYF. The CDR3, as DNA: TGTGCCAGCAGCTCCTATGACAGGGACTACGAGCAGTACTTC.

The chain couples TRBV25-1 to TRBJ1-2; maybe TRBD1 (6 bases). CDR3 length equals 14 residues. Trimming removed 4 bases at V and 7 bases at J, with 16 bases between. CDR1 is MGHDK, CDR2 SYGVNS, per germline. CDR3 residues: CASSAGQGFSGYTF. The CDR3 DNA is TGTGCCAGCAGTGCGGGGCAGGGGTTCTCTGGCTACACCTTC.